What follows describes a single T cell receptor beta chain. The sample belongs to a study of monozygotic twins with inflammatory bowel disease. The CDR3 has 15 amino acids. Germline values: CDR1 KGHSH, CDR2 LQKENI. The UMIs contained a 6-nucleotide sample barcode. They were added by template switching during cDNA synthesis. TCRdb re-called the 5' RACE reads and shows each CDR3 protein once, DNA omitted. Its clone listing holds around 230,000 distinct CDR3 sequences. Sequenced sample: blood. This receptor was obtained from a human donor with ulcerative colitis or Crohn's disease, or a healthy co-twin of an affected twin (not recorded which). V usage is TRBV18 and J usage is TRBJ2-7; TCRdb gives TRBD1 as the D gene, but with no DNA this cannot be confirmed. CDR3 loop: CASSPGGTTTYEQYF.